The clone carrying this T cell receptor beta chain has a count of ten or more. As yet, its antigen is unknown. The V end lost 4 bases, the J end lost 6 bases, and 7 bases lay between the germline ends. The CDR3 spans 12 residues. CDR1 is MNHEY and CDR2 is SVGAGI in the germline V gene. A TCRbeta library incorporating unique molecular identifiers was prepared. MiXCR, run by TCRdb on the PCR reads, gives a single entry per CDR3 protein. The sample carries 550,000 to 600,000 distinct CDR3 sequences, more than 20% recorded once. This sample was included in a study of T-cell reconstitution after alpha-beta-depleted transplantation in children. Study-level findings and limits: Certain patients had high TCRbeta diversity at day 60, and it came from recipient T cells and thymic progenitors that survived. The main origin of T-cell counts and diversity one year after transplant was newly produced T cells. Expanded clones from the graft, numbering several hundred, reportedly supplied alpha-beta T cells about two months after transplant.

The material was PBMCs, mostly from graft donor cells, obtained 360 days after TCRalphabeta/CD19-depleted stem cell transplant. This rearrangement joins TRBV6-5 to TRBJ1-5; D gene unclear. This receptor was obtained from a boy less than two years old who had a stem cell transplant for acute myeloid leukemia, so the T cells may come from the graft donor. The CDR3 is CASSSMTQPQHF. CDR3 sequence (DNA): TGTGCCAGCAGTTCTATGACTCAGCCCCAGCATTTT.